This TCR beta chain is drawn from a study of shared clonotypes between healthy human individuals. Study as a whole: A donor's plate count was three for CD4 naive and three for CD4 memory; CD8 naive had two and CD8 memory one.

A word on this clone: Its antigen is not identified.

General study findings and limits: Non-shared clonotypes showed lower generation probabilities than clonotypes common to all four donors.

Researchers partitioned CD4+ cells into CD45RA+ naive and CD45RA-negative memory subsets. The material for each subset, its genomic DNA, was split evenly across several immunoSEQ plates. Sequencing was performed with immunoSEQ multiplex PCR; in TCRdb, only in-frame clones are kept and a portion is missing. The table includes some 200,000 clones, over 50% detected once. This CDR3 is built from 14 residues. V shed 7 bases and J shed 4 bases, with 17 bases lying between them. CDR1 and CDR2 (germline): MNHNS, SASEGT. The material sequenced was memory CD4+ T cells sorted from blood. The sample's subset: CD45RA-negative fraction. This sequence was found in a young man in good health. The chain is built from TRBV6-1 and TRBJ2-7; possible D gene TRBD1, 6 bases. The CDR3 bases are TGTGCCAGCACCCACGATGGGGGCATGTACGAGCAGTACTTC. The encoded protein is CASTHDGGMYEQYF.